This TCR beta chain was retrieved from a study of CDR3 diversity in severe acne. From germline, CDR1 is GTSNPN and CDR2 SVGIG (reference sequence). The CDR3 spans 11 residues. V lost 4 bases, J lost 4 bases, and 6 bases lay in between. MiXCR, run by TCRdb on the PCR reads, gives a single entry per CDR3 protein. Among tens of thousands of distinct CDR3 sequences listed, 51% were seen once. The sequence derives from a male donor in good health, without acne. The sample consisted of blood. The chain recombines TRBV30 with TRBJ2-3, with D uncertain. The CDR3 sequence: CAWKGADTQYF. DNA of the CDR3: TGTGCCTGGAAGGGCGCAGATACGCAGTATTTT.